This entry concerns a single TCR beta chain. Its antigen is as yet unknown. The CDR3 loop spans 14 amino acids. The ends were cut back, 6 bases at V and 9 bases at J, with 18 bases in the middle. Sample-barcoded 5' priming and a J-beta primer mix drove a second PCR of 7 to 11 cycles. One entry per CDR3 protein results from TCRdb running MiXCR on the 5' RACE reads. The sample lists some 860,000 distinct CDR3 sequences; roughly 50% were seen once. The authors extracted at least 5 micrograms of total RNA per sample. These data come from a study of blood T cells in healthy people across ages. Overall study findings and caveats: TCR beta diversity, measured per million T cells, fell in a roughly linear way with age. Donor CMV infection status was unknown, possibly confounding age-related changes in expanded clonotypes.

This TCR was recovered from a man aged 35 to 55 in good health. The sequenced material came from blood. The chain has TRBV12-3 or TRBV12-4 and TRBJ2-1; D is possibly TRBD2 (6 bases). The CDR3 loop reads CASSSGGEIGEQFF. CDR3 sequence (DNA): TGTGCCAGCAGCTCAGGAGGGGAAATCGGTGAGCAGTTCTTC.